This is a list of T cell receptor beta chains from one sample in a study of cytomegalovirus exposure and HLA in healthy donors. Using immunoSEQ multiplex PCR, the repertoire was profiled, and TCRdb retains in-frame clones only, with some absent. Seen here are around 150,000 clones, about four fifths observed once, and the top ten hold 3.5% to 4.5%. The specimen sequenced was PBMCs. The receptors shown here come from a woman between 35 and 50 years old in good health and CMV-seropositive. Each CDR3 is given with its conserved first and last residue. Fields, in order: V gene, D gene, clone size, J gene, CDR3 DNA, CDR3 protein. The D gene is left open where the match is weak. Only some rows state a clone size, as once, few, many or a class for expanded clones.

>TRBV18|TRBD1|-|TRBJ2-7
TGTGCCAGCTCTCTTAAACAGGGGGCAGACTACGAGCAGTACTTC
CASSLKQGADYEQYF
>TRBV5-1|-|-|TRBJ2-7
TGCGCCAGCAGCTTGAACCAGGGTGGCTACGAGCAGTACTTC
CASSLNQGGYEQYF
>TRBV7-8|-|-|TRBJ1-5
TGTGCCAGCAGCTTAGACAGGGCCTACAATCAGCCCCAGCATTTT
CASSLDRAYNQPQHF
>TRBV7-9|TRBD1|-|TRBJ1-3
TGTGCCAGCAGCTTAGGGACAGGGTTATCCTCTGGAAACACCATATATTTT
CASSLGTGLSSGNTIYF
>TRBV10-2|-|-|TRBJ1-1
TGCGCCAGCAGTGAGTCGAAGGGAGCTGAAGCTTTCTTT
CASSESKGAEAFF
>TRBV11-2|-|-|TRBJ2-4
TGTGCCAGCAGCATCAACCAGGGTGGAAACATTCAGTACTTC
CASSINQGGNIQYF
>TRBV11-2|TRBD2|few|TRBJ2-1
TGTGCCAGCAGCTTAGTAGCGGGAGGTATGAGCTCCTACAATGAGCAGTTCTTC
CASSLVAGGMSSYNEQFF
>TRBV6-5|-|-|TRBJ1-1
TGTGCCAGCAGTTACAGGAGGGACACTGAAGCTTTCTTT
CASSYRRDTEAFF
>TRBV6-1|TRBD1|-|TRBJ2-4
TGTGCCAGTTGCGCCGGGACAGATTTTCTGGGCATTCAGTACTTC
CASCAGTDFLGIQYF
>TRBV14|-|-|TRBJ1-2
TGTGCCAGCAGCCAAGCGGTGGAGGGAGGCTATGGCTACACCTTC
CASSQAVEGGYGYTF
>TRBV7-3|TRBD2|once|TRBJ2-1
TGTGCCAGCAGCTTAAGGGGTCAAACGGGAGGGATACACAATGAGCAGTTCTTC
CASSLRGQTGGIHNEQFF
>TRBV28|-|-|TRBJ1-1
TGTGCCAGCAGTCCACCCCCGAGGACAGTTGAAGCTTTCTTT
CASSPPPRTVEAFF